The next 29 T cell receptor beta chains were all read from a single sample in a study of blood T cells in healthy people across ages. Next came a second PCR, run for roughly 6 to 11 cycles, which used a sample-barcoded 5' primer along with a J-beta primer mix. TCRdb passed the 5' RACE reads through MiXCR, listing each CDR3 protein once. This sample has around 1,600,000 distinct CDR3 sequences, with 42% found just once. Source material: blood. These receptors all stem from a woman aged 18-35 years in good health.

Note on this clonotype: Possible read error: a much larger clone is one base away. This chain links TRBV20-1 with TRBJ2-1, with a weak D call TRBD2 (5 bases). Per the germline V gene, CDR1 is DFQATT and CDR2 is SNEGSKA (reference sequence). This CDR3 has 14 amino acids. CDR3 residues: CSAPHTGSYSEQFF. The CDR3 DNA reads as TGCAGTGCTCCCCACACGGGGTCCTACAGTGAGCAGTTCTTC.

V is TRBV4-1 and J is TRBJ2-1, with 10 nucleotides matching TRBD2. Germline lookup yields CDR1 MGHRA and CDR2 YSYEKL. Germline trimming cut 2 bases from V and 2 bases from J; bases unmatched to any gene: 6. This CDR3 comprises 17 residues. The CDR3 nucleotides read TGCGCCAGCAGCCAAAGGGCTAGCGGGGGAACCTACAATGAGCAGTTCTTC. Encoded protein: CASSQRASGGTYNEQFF.

This clonotype was seen only a few times. The genes are TRBV3-1 and TRBJ2-3, with TRBD1 identical over 8 bases. After removal of 5 bases from V and 0 bases from J, the junction contained 7 bases not matched to a gene. The V gene's germline CDR1 is LGHDT and CDR2 YNNKEL (reference sequence). The length of the CDR3 is 16 residues. Here the CDR3 reads CASSGPDRASTDTQYF. The CDR3 nucleotides are TGTGCCAGCAGCGGTCCGGACAGGGCTAGCACAGATACGCAGTATTTT.

This clonotype was seen only a few times. In DNA form, the CDR3 reads TGTGCCTGGAGTGTTGGGTGGTCGCAGGGTGTTGAGCAGTTCTTC. Translated, it gives CAWSVGWSQGVEQFF. V usage is TRBV30 and J usage is TRBJ2-1; a weak D match, TRBD1 (5 bases). This CDR3 region has 15 residues. CDR1 and CDR2 from the germline V gene are GTSNPN and SVGIG (reference sequence). Trimming pared 0 bases from V and 9 bases from J, leaving 18 bases between.

V usage is TRBV10-3 and J usage is TRBJ2-1; D uncertain. Trimming left V 7 bases short and J 3 bases short, with 13 bases between. CDR1 is ENHRY, CDR2 SYGVKD, per germline. The CDR3 covers 14 residues. CDR3 coding DNA: TGTGCCATCAAAGGTGATTTTGACTACAATGAGCAGTTCTTC. Protein product: CAIKGDFDYNEQFF.

With respect to this clonotype: A read error may explain this, as a much larger clone is one base away. This chain uses TRBV29-1 with TRBJ2-3; D gene unclear. Trimming took off 3 bases at V and 0 bases at J, with 10 bases between the two ends. The CDR3 covers 14 residues. Germline V CDR1 and CDR2: SQVTM, ANQGSEA. Here the CDR3 DNA reads TGCAGCGTTGAGGGCCAGCCTAGCACAGATACGCAGTATTTT. Its translation is CSVEGQPSTDTQYF.

The rearrangement joins TRBV7-2 to TRBJ2-3, with 8 bases identical to TRBD1. This CDR3 spans 16 amino acids. Germline CDR1 SGHTA, CDR2 FQGNSA. The J segment lost 2 bases and the V segment lost 4 bases, leaving 8 bases of the junction unmatched. As DNA, the CDR3 is TGTGCCAGCAGCTCTGTGGACAGGGTCACCACAGATACGCAGTATTTT. Its translation is CASSSVDRVTTDTQYF.

The chain joins TRBV3-1 to TRBJ2-3; D remains ambiguous. CDR1 is LGHDT, CDR2 YNNKEL, per germline (reference sequence). The CDR3 has 13 amino acids. Trimming shortened V by 3 bases and J by 13 bases, and 17 bases separated the two germline ends. The CDR3 nucleotides are TGTGCCAGCAGCCACGGACGGGCCCTAGGAAAGTATTTT. As protein: CASSHGRALGKYF.

The chain joins TRBV12-3 or TRBV12-4 to TRBJ2-3; D is unclear. CDR3 length: 15 amino acids. V shed 6 bases and J shed 0 bases, with 13 bases lying between them. CDR3 sequence: CASRSGRSSTDTQYF. Written as DNA, the CDR3 is TGTGCCAGCAGGTCAGGACGGTCTAGCACAGATACGCAGTATTTT.

This clonotype was picked up a small number of times. The chain uses TRBV6-1 and TRBJ1-1, with a weak D call TRBD1 (6 bases). Germline-derived CDR1 and CDR2 are MNHNS and SASEGT. The CDR3 spans 13 residues. V was clipped by 6 bases and J by 3 bases, with 11 bases between them. CDR3 sequence reads: CASRPRGDTEAFF. The CDR3 DNA follows: TGTGCCAGCAGACCGAGGGGGGACACTGAAGCTTTCTTT.

The V call is TRBV28, the J call TRBJ2-5; weak D call: TRBD2 (7 bases). The J call may be in error: the DNA end matches TRBJ2-7 better. There are 14 residues in the CDR3. Per the germline V gene, CDR1 is MDHEN and CDR2 is SYDVKM. CDR3 residues: CASSSSGGWYEQYF. The DNA of the CDR3 is TGTGCCAGCAGCTCTTCGGGGGGCTGGTACGAGCAGTACTTC.

In this sample, this clonotype turned up a few times. This chain connects TRBV4-3 to TRBJ2-2, with 11 bases that match TRBD2. Germline lookup yields CDR1 LGHNA and CDR2 YSLEER. CDR3 length equals 19 residues. Trimming at V came to 0 bases and at J to 7 bases, leaving 13 bases not matched to a gene. The CDR3 sequence is CASSQDRVAGGPYNGELFF. CDR3 sequence (DNA): TGCGCCAGCAGCCAAGATAGGGTAGCGGGAGGGCCGTATAACGGGGAGCTGTTTTTT.

This rearrangement joins TRBV7-9 to TRBJ2-2; perhaps D is TRBD1 or TRBD2 (5 bases each). Trimming removed 7 bases from V and 10 bases from J, with 16 bases in between. CDR1 is SEHNR and CDR2 is FQNEAQ in the germline V gene (reference sequence). This CDR3 is 13 amino acids long. The DNA of the CDR3 is TGTGCCAGCAAAGGGACGGTTTATGAGGAGCTGTTTTTT. Its protein product is CASKGTVYEELFF.

V usage is TRBV6-6 and J usage is TRBJ1-2; D is perhaps TRBD1 (5 bases). Trimming took off 0 bases at V and 4 bases at J, with 12 bases between the two ends. The CDR3 is 15 residues long. Germline V lookup: CDR1 MNHNY, CDR2 SVGAGI (reference sequence). The CDR3 coding sequence is TGTGCCAGCAGTTACTCCCCCAGGGTCGGCTATGGCTACACCTTC. Protein: CASSYSPRVGYGYTF.

This clonotype was recorded a few times. The chain has TRBV2 and TRBJ2-2, with 10 nucleotides matching TRBD1. The V gene's germline CDR1 is SNHLY and CDR2 FYNNEI. The V segment lost 6 bases and the J segment 6 bases; nucleotides outside the gene matches: 7. The CDR3 consists of 15 residues. CDR3 protein: CASSRDRGGSGELFF. DNA for the CDR3: TGTGCCAGCAGCAGGGACAGGGGAGGTTCCGGGGAGCTGTTTTTT.

This clonotype was counted a few times. V gene TRBV24-1 combines with J gene TRBJ2-1; 7 nucleotides match TRBD2. Germline V CDR1 and CDR2: KGHDR, SFDVKD. The CDR3 is made up of 14 amino acids. J lost 5 bases, V lost 5 bases, and 5 bases had no gene match. Written as DNA, the CDR3 is TGTGCCACCAGTGGGGAGGGGACCAACAATGAGCAGTTCTTC. Translating gives CATSGEGTNNEQFF.

Only a few counts were recorded for this clonotype. V is TRBV29-1 and J is TRBJ2-6; 8 bases align to TRBD1. Germline-derived CDR1 and CDR2 are SQVTM and ANQGSEA. V shed 6 bases, J shed 18 bases, and the junction held 10 bases outside the gene matches. The CDR3 totals 11 residues. This CDR3 reads CSVVDRALPTF. DNA for the CDR3: TGCAGCGTCGTGGACAGGGCCCTCCCGACTTTC. The full variable domain, rest sourced from reference TRBV29-1 and TRBJ2-6, is SAVISQKPSRDICQRGTSLTIQCQVDSQVTMMFWYRQQPGQSLTLIATANQGSEATYESGFVIDKFPISRPNLTFSTLTVSNMSPEDSSIYLCSVVDRALPTFGAGSRLTVL.

V is TRBV9 and J is TRBJ2-7, with 8 bases fitting TRBD2. V dropped 3 bases and J dropped 4; count of bases not matched to a gene: 6. The CDR3 totals 14 residues. CDR1 and CDR2 (germline): SGDLS, YYNGEE. CDR3 sequence: CASSGLSGSYEQYF. CDR3 in DNA: TGTGCCAGCAGCGGGCTAAGCGGGAGTTACGAGCAGTACTTC.

The chain carries TRBV28 and TRBJ2-3, with D unclear. This CDR3 is 14 amino acids long. CDR1 and CDR2 (germline): MDHEN, SYDVKM. As DNA, the CDR3 is TGTGCTCCTCCGAGGCAGCTGAACACAGATACGCAGTATTTT. Protein product: CAPPRQLNTDTQYF.

A few counts support this clonotype. The genes are TRBV9 and TRBJ2-4, with D possibly being TRBD1 or TRBD2 (6 bases each). CDR3 size: 12 residues. The ends were cut back, 7 bases at V and 8 bases at J, with 13 bases in the middle. Per germline, CDR1 SGDLS and CDR2 YYNGEE. CDR3 coding DNA: TGTGCCAGCGGCGATAGGGGGGACATTCAGTACTTC. Protein product: CASGDRGDIQYF. The full variable domain, its missing parts supplied by reference TRBV9 and TRBJ2-4, is DSGVTQTPKHLITATGQRVTLRCSPRSGDLSVYWYQQSLDQGLQFLIQYYNGEERAKGNILERFSAQQFPDLHSELNLSSLELGDSALYFCASGDRGDIQYFGAGTRLSVL.

This clonotype was observed a single time. This chain links TRBV11-2 with TRBJ2-7, with 11 bases fitting TRBD2. Trimming cost V 2 bases and J 1 base; bases outside gene matches: 13. CDR3 size: 19 residues. The germline V gene has CDR1 SGHAT and CDR2 FQNNGV. The CDR3 protein is CASSLSELGTSGASYEQYF. The DNA for the CDR3 is TGTGCCAGCAGCTTATCAGAGTTGGGGACTAGCGGCGCGTCCTACGAGCAGTACTTC.

This chain joins TRBV11-2 and TRBJ2-5, with a possible D match to TRBD2 (6 bases). From germline, CDR1 is SGHAT and CDR2 FQNNGV. This CDR3 has 14 amino acids. With 6 bases removed from V and 5 bases from J, the gap between germline ends came to 16 bases. CDR3 in DNA: TGTGCCAGCAGTAACCCTTGGGAGGTCGAGACCCAGTACTTC. Its protein product is CASSNPWEVETQYF.

The count of this clonotype is one. The chain couples TRBV25-1 to TRBJ2-5, with a tentative D call TRBD1 (5 bases). There are 14 residues in the CDR3. Per the germline V gene, CDR1 is MGHDK and CDR2 is SYGVNS. Trimming left V 3 bases short and J 0 bases short, with 8 bases between. This CDR3 reads CASSDKGYQETQYF. The CDR3 DNA is TGTGCCAGCAGTGACAAGGGGTACCAAGAGACCCAGTACTTC.

Concerning this clonotype: Relative to the germline gene, one junction end is altered; a read error may explain this. This chain links TRBV24-1 with TRBJ2-7; 11 nucleotides line up with TRBD1. The CDR3 is made up of 15 amino acids. Germline CDR1 reads KGHDR; CDR2 reads SFDVKD. The CDR3 sequence: CATSDRTGGSDEQYF. The DNA for the CDR3 is TGTGCCACCAGTGACCGGACAGGGGGCTCCGACGAGCAGTACTTC.

The CDR3 coding sequence is TGTGCCAGCAGTTATGCACAGGGGTTCTATGGCTACACCTTC. This gives the protein CASSYAQGFYGYTF. The genes are TRBV6-6 and TRBJ1-2, with 7 bases identical to TRBD1. From germline, CDR1 is MNHNY and CDR2 SVGAGI (reference sequence). The CDR3 contains 14 residues. Trimming took 3 bases from V and 4 from J; bases not matched to a gene: 5.

The chain links TRBV27 to TRBJ2-7, with D maybe TRBD1 (6 bases). Trimming pared 4 bases from V and 2 bases from J, leaving 18 bases between. Per germline, CDR1 MNHEY and CDR2 SMNVEV (reference sequence). This CDR3 spans 16 amino acids. CDR3 nucleotide sequence: TGTGCCAGCAGTTCCAATCGGGGCAGGGGTACCTACGAGCAGTACTTC. Protein product: CASSSNRGRGTYEQYF.

Only a few counts were recorded for this clonotype. This chain uses TRBV27 with TRBJ1-2; unclear D gene. CDR3 size: 14 residues. V lost 5 bases, J lost 7 bases, and 17 bases lay in between. Germline V gene lookup returns CDR1 MNHEY and CDR2 SMNVEV (reference sequence). The CDR3 reads CASSPGPMYFGYTF. Here the CDR3 DNA reads TGTGCCAGCAGTCCCGGTCCGATGTATTTTGGCTACACCTTC.

This chain uses TRBV3-1 with TRBJ1-2, with a possible D match to TRBD1 (5 bases). Trimming took 3 bases from V and 9 from J, leaving 20 bases between them. The V gene's germline CDR1 is LGHDT and CDR2 YNNKEL (reference sequence). The CDR3 is 15 amino acids. CDR3 bases: TGTGCCAGCAGCCAGGACGCTACGGGGGTCTGGCGCTACACCTTC. Its translation is CASSQDATGVWRYTF.

There are a few counts of this clonotype. The genes are TRBV19 and TRBJ1-2; TRBD1 might be the D (5 bases). V lost 4 bases and J 4 bases, leaving 13 bases between the germline ends. Germline V gene lookup returns CDR1 LNHDA and CDR2 SQIVND (reference sequence). The CDR3 is made up of 14 amino acids. The CDR3: CASSTGLRSYGYTF. CDR3 DNA sequence: TGTGCCAGTAGTACGGGGCTGCGCTCCTATGGCTACACCTTC. Filled out from reference TRBV19 and TRBJ1-2, the complete variable domain reads DGGITQSPKYLFRKEGQNVTLSCEQNLNHDAMYWYRQDPGQGLRLIYYSQIVNDFQKGDIAEGYSVSREKKESFPLTVTSAQKNPTAFYLCASSTGLRSYGYTFGSGTRLTVV.